This is a list of T cell receptor beta chains from one sample in a study of OX40 agonist ivuxolimab in advanced cancers. Produced via immunoSEQ multiplex PCR; TCRdb's table is partial and in-frame only. Of about 69,000 clones in the sample, roughly 90% were seen once. The material was CD4+ or CD8+ T cells sorted from blood, obtained in a trial of the OX40 agonist ivuxolimab. All receptors derive from an adult with an advanced solid tumor such as melanoma, head and neck, liver or kidney cancer. CDR3s include the opening cysteine and the closing phenylalanine or tryptophan. The D gene is left open where the match is weak. Some rows have no size entry. The others give once, few or many, or a class for an expanded clone.

j_call,v_call,d_call,clone_size,cdr3_aa,cdr3_nt
TRBJ2-7,TRBV7-3,TRBD2,few,CASSFLPPSGKPTRGGEQYF,TGTGCCAGCAGCTTCCTGCCCCCTAGCGGGAAGCCCACCCGGGGCGGGGAGCAGTACTTC
TRBJ2-7,TRBV19,TRBD1,NA,CASSINRGPSYEQYF,TGTGCCAGTAGTATCAACAGGGGTCCCTCCTACGAGCAGTACTTC
TRBJ2-1,TRBV18,TRBD2,NA,CASSQTSGASYNEQFF,TGTGCCAGCTCACAGACTAGCGGGGCCTCCTACAATGAGCAGTTCTTC
TRBJ1-2,TRBV6-1,TRBD1,NA,CANHDRGRGVGYTF,TGTGCCAACCACGACAGGGGGCGAGGTGTGGGCTACACCTTC
TRBJ1-5,TRBV6-1,TRBD1,NA,CASSGDRVRQPQHF,TGTGCCAGCAGTGGGGACAGGGTGAGACAGCCCCAGCATTTT
TRBJ1-1,TRBV18,NA,NA,CASSPSEGVEAFF,TGTGCCAGCTCACCATCAGAAGGAGTTGAAGCTTTCTTT
TRBJ1-2,TRBV6-1,NA,once,CASSEIRYGYTF,TGTGCCAGCAGTGAAATCAGATATGGCTACACCTTC
TRBJ2-5,TRBV6-1,NA,NA,CASSVTVTGTQYF,TGTGCCAGCAGTGTTACAGTCACGGGGACCCAGTACTTC
TRBJ2-1,TRBV19,TRBD2,NA,CASSIETSGSPSEQFF,TGTGCCAGTAGTATAGAGACTAGCGGGAGCCCTAGTGAGCAGTTCTTC
TRBJ2-4,TRBV18,NA,once,CASSPVGENIQYF,TGTGCCAGCTCACCAGTAGGGGAAAACATTCAGTACTTC
TRBJ1-4,TRBV5-4,NA,NA,CASSLAGQTNEKLFF,TGTGCCAGCAGCTTGGCGGGACAAACGAATGAAAAACTGTTTTTT
TRBJ2-1,TRBV19,TRBD1,NA,CASSPPTGGYNEQFF,TGTGCCAGTAGTCCACCGACAGGGGGCTACAATGAGCAGTTCTTC
TRBJ2-2,TRBV7-2,NA,NA,CASSLAWRVTNTGELFF,TGTGCCAGCAGCTTAGCTTGGCGGGTTACGAACACCGGGGAGCTGTTTTTT
TRBJ1-2,TRBV6-5,TRBD1,once,CASRATGNYGYTF,TGTGCCAGCAGAGCGACAGGGAACTATGGCTACACCTTC
TRBJ2-1,TRBV6-5,NA,once,CASSTTGSSYNEQFF,TGTGCCAGCAGCACCACAGGTAGCTCCTACAATGAGCAGTTCTTC